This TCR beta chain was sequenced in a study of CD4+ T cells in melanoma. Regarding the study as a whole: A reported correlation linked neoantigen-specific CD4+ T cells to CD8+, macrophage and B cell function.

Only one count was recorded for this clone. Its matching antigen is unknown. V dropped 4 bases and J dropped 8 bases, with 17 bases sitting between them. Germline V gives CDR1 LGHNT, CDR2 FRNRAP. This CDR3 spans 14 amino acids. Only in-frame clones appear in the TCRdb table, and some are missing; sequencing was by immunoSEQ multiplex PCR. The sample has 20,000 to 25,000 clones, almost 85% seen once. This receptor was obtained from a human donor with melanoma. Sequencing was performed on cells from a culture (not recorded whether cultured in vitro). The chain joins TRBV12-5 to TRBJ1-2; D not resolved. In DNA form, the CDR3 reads TGTGCTAGTGGTTCCTTGTTCGGGGTTTCCGGCTACACCTTC. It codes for CASGSLFGVSGYTF.